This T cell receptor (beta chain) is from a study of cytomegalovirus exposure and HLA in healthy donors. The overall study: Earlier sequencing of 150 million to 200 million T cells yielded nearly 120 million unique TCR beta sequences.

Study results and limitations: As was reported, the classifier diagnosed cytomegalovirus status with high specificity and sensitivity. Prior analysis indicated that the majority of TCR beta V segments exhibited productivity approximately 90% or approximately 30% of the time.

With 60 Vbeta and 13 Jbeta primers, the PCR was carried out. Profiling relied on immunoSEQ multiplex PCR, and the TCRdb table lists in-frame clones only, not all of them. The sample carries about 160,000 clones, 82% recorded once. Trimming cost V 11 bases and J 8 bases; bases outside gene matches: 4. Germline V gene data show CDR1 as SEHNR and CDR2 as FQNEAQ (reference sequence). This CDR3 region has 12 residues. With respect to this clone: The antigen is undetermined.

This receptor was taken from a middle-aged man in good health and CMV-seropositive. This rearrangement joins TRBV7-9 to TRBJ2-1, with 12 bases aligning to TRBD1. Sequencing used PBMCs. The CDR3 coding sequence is TGTGCCGGGACAGGGGGCATTGATGAGCAGTTCTTC. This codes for CAGTGGIDEQFF.